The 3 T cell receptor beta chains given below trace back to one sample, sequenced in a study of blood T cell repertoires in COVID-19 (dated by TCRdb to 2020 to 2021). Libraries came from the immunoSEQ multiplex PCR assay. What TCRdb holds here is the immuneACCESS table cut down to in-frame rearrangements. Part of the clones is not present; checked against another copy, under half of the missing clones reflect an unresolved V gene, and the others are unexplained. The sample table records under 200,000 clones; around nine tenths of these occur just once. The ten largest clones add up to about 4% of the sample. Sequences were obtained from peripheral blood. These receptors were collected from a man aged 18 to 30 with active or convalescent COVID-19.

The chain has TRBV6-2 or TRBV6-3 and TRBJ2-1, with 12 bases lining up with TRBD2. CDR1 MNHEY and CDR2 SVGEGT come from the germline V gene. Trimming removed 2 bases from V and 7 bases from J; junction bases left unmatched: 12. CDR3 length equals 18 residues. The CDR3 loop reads CASSYELTSGSHVNEQFF. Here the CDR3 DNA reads TGTGCCAGCAGTTACGAGTTGACTAGCGGGAGTCATGTGAATGAGCAGTTCTTC.

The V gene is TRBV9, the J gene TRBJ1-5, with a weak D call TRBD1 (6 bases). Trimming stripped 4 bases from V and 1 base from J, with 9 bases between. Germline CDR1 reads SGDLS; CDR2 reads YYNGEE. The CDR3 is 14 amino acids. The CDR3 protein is CASSPGASNQPQHF. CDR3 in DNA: TGTGCCAGCAGCCCAGGGGCGAGCAATCAGCCCCAGCATTTT. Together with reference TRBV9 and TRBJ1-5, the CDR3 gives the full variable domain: DSGVTQTPKHLITATGQRVTLRCSPRSGDLSVYWYQQSLDQGLQFLIQYYNGEERAKGNILERFSAQQFPDLHSELNLSSLELGDSALYFCASSPGASNQPQHFGDGTRLSIL.

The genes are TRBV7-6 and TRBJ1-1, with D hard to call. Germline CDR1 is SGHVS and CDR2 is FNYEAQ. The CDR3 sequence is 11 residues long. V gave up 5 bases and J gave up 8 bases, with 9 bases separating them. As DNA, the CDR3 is TGTGCCAGCAGCCTCTTGCGGGAAGCTTTCTTT. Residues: CASSLLREAFF. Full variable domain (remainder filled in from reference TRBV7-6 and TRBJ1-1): GAGVSQSPRYKVTKRGQDVALRCDPISGHVSLYWYRQALGQGPEFLTYFNYEAQQDKSGLPNDRFSAERPEGSISTLTIQRTEQRDSAMYRCASSLLREAFFGQGTRLTVV.